This TCR beta chain was identified in a study of T cells in Graves' hyperthyroidism and ophthalmopathy. This clonotype was seen at least ten times. TCR beta CDR3 regions were amplified from RNA. RT-PCR in the first round (using the HTBI primer set) targeted the TCR CDR3. Each CDR3 protein is one row after TCRdb ran MiXCR on the multiplex PCR reads. Among 300,000 to 350,000 distinct CDR3 sequences listed, roughly a fifth were seen once. Diagnoses were established using clinical symptoms, serum thyroxine and TRAb, thyroid ultrasound and orbital computed tomography. Germline CDR1 is KGHSH and CDR2 is LQKENI. The CDR3 spans 15 residues. V lost 3 bases and J 9 bases, leaving 21 bases between the germline ends.

This clonotype was sampled from a woman between 50 and 59 years old with Graves' hyperthyroidism. The V gene is TRBV18, the J gene TRBJ2-7, with D possibly TRBD2 on 6 matching bases. The specimen sequenced was blood. The DNA of the CDR3 is TGTGCCAGCTCACCCTCTAGGGGAGGCCCTACGGGGCAGTACTTC. Protein: CASSPSRGGPTGQYF. Using reference TRBV18 and TRBJ2-7 for the parts outside the CDR3, the full variable domain is NAGVMQNPRHLVRRRGQEARLRCSPMKGHSHVYWYRQLPEEGLKFMVYLQKENIIDESGMPKERFSAEFPKEGPSILRIQQVVRGDSAAYFCASSPSRGGPTGQYFGPGTRLTVT.